This TCR beta chain came from a study of patients and donors after allogeneic stem cell transplantation. The CDR3 has 15 amino acids. Germline CDR1 reads LGHNA; CDR2 reads YNFKEQ. Notes on this clonotype: A junction end diverges from the germline sequence, so it may reflect a read error.

TCRdb redid the calling of the RT-PCR reads with MiXCR, one entry per CDR3 protein. The sample has roughly 190,000 distinct CDR3 sequences, 35% to 50% seen once. This receptor was obtained from a human donor who was either an allogeneic HSCT recipient or a stem cell or donor lymphocyte infusion donor (not recorded which). It is not recorded whose cells these are; they may come from a transplant donor. The chain carries TRBV4-2 and TRBJ1-3; D remains ambiguous. Material for sequencing was blood, either unsorted or a sorted T cell fraction (not recorded which). The CDR3 coding sequence is TGTGCCAGCAGCCAAGATCATAGGGTGGGAAACACCAAATATTTT. This encodes CASSQDHRVGNTKYF.